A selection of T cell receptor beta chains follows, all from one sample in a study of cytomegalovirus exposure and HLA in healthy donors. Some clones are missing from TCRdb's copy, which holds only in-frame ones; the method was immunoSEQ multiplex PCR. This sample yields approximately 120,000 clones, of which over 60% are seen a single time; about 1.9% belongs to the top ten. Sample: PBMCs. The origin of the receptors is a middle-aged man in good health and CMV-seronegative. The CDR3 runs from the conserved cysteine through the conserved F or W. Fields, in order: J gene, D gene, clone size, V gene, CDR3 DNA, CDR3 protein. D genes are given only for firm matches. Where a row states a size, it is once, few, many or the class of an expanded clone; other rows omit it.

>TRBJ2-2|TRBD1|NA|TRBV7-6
TGTGCCAGCAGACCCGGGACAGCCTTTCTTGGGGAGCTGTTTTTT
CASRPGTAFLGELFF
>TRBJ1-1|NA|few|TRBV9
TGTGCCAGCAGCGTCGGTGTTGGGGGGAATAGGAGGACTGAAGCTTTCTTT
CASSVGVGGNRRTEAFF
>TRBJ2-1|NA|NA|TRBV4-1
TGCGCCAGCCGTCCTCCGGGAAGCTACAATGAGCAGTTCTTC
CASRPPGSYNEQFF
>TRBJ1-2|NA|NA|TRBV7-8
TGTGCCAGCAGCTTAGCCCCAGGGGTAAATGGCTACACCTTC
CASSLAPGVNGYTF
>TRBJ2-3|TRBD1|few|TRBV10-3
TGTGCCATCAGTGGGGACAGGGGGTCTGATACGCAGTATTTT
CAISGDRGSDTQYF
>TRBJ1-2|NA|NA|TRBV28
TGTGCCAGCAGTTTGCAGGGGTCCTATGGCTACACCTTC
CASSLQGSYGYTF
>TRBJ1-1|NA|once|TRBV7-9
TGTGCCAGCAGCTTAGGTGGGGGCGCGAACACTGAAGCTTTCTTT
CASSLGGGANTEAFF
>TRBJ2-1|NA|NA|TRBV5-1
TGCGCCAGCAGCGTGGGGACACCTTACAATGAGCAGTTCTTC
CASSVGTPYNEQFF
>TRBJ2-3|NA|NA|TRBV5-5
TGTGCCAGCAGCTTGCTGGGGAGTGGGGCAGATACGCAGTATTTT
CASSLLGSGADTQYF
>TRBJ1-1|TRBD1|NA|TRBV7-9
TGTGCCAGCAGTCCCGAACAGGGGGTAACTGAAGCTTTCTTT
CASSPEQGVTEAFF
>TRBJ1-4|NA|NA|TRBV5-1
TGCGCCAGCAGCGTCAACGGGGGGACTAATGAAAAACTGTTTTTT
CASSVNGGTNEKLFF
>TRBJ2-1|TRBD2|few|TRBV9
TGTGCCAGCAGCATACTAGCGGGGGGGACGCACAATGAGCAGTTCTTC
CASSILAGGTHNEQFF
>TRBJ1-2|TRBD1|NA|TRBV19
TGTGCCAGTGGGCACAGGGGAGATTTTTTCTATGGCTACACCTTC
CASGHRGDFFYGYTF
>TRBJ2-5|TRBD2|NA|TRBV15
TGTGCCACCAGCAGAGCGACTAGCGGGGGAGGGGAGACCCAGTACTTC
CATSRATSGGGETQYF
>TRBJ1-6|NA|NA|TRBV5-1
TGCGCCAGCAGCAGAAAGTTTGGAGATTCACCCCTCCACTTT
CASSRKFGDSPLHF
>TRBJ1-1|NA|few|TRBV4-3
TGCGCCAGCAGCCAAGATACTCCCGGTACAGGGTATGTTAACACTGAAGCTTTCTTT
CASSQDTPGTGYVNTEAFF
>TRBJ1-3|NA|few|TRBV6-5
TGTGCCAGTACGACAGGAGCGTCTGGAAACACCATATATTTT
CASTTGASGNTIYF
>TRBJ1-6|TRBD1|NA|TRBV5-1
TGCGCCAGCAGCCCTGAGGGGGCAGGATCACCCCTCCACTTT
CASSPEGAGSPLHF
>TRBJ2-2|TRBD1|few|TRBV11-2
TGTGCCAGCAGCTTAGGGGGACAGGGCCTCGGGGAGCTGTTTTTT
CASSLGGQGLGELFF
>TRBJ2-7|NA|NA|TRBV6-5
TGTGCCAGCAGTGAGCAGGGCTACGAGCAGTACTTC
CASSEQGYEQYF
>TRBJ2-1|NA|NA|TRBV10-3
TGTGCCATCAGCTCCCCCGGACTGGAAATTTACAATGAGCAGTTCTTC
CAISSPGLEIYNEQFF
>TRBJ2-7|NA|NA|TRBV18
TGTGCCAGCTCACCACCGTCAGGGCCCTACGAGCAGTACTTC
CASSPPSGPYEQYF
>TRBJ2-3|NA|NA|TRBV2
TGTGCCAGCCGGCGGGACCTCACAGATACGCAGTATTTT
CASRRDLTDTQYF